This T cell receptor (beta chain) derives from a study of T cells in tuberculosis. Study outcomes and limitations: T cells binding CD1B-GMM tetramer weakly possibly escaped the sort.

Cells were sorted from thawed PBMC rested overnight and stained with GMM-loaded CD1B tetramer, viability dye and anti-CD3. The CD1B tetramers carried C32 glucose monomycolate purified from Rhodococcus equi. Germline V lookup: CDR1 MGHRA, CDR2 YSYEKL. The CDR3 loop spans 17 amino acids. Trimming removed 0 bases at V and 2 bases at J, with 16 bases between. Sequencing used immunoSEQ multiplex PCR; TCRdb keeps in-frame clones, though not all of them. The sample holds tens of thousands of clones, roughly 88% seen once. This chain uses TRBV4-1 with TRBJ1-1; D is undetermined. The sequencing input was CD1b-GMM tetramer-negative cells sorted from PBMCs. This receptor was identified in an adult woman with latent tuberculosis. The CDR3 protein is CASSQDRGTLPNTEAFF. The CDR3 bases are TGCGCCAGCAGCCAAGATCGGGGTACACTACCCAACACTGAAGCTTTCTTT.